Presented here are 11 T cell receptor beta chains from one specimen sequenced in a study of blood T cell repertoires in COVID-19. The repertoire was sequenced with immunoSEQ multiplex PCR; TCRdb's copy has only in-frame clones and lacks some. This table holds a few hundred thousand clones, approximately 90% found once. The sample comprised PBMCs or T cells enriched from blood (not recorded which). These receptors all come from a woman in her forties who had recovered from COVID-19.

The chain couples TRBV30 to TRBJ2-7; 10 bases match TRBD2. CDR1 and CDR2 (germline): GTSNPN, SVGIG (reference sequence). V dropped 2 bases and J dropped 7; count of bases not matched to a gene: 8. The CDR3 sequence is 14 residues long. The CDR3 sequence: CAWSILAGVGEQYF. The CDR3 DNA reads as TGTGCCTGGAGTATTCTAGCGGGAGTAGGAGAGCAGTACTTC.

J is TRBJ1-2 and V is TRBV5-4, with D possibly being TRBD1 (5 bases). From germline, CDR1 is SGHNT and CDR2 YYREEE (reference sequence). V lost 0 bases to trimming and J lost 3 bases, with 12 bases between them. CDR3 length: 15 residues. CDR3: CASSLAGRVDYGYTF. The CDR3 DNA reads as TGTGCCAGCAGCTTGGCCGGCAGGGTGGACTATGGCTACACCTTC.

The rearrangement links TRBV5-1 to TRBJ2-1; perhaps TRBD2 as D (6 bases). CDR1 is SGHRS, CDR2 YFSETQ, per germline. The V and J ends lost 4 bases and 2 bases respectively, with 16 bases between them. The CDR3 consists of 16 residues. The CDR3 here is CASSAGLPGAYNEQFF. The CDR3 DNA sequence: TGCGCCAGCAGCGCCGGTTTGCCGGGAGCCTACAATGAGCAGTTCTTC.

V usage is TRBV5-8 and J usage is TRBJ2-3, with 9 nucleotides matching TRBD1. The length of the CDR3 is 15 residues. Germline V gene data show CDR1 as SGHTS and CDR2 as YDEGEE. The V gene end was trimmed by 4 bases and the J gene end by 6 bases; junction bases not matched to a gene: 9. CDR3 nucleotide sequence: TGTGCCAGCAGCCCGTGGACAGGGGTAAAGGATACGCAGTATTTT. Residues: CASSPWTGVKDTQYF.

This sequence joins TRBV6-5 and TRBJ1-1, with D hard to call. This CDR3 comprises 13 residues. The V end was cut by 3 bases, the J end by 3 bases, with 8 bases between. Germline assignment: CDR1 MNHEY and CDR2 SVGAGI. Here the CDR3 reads CASSYFPDTEAFF. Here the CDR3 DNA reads TGTGCCAGCAGTTATTTCCCAGACACTGAAGCTTTCTTT.

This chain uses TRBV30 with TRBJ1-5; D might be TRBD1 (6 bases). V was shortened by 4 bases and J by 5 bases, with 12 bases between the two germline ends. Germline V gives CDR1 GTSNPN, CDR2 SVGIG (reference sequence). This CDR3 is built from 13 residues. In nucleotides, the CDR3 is TGTGCCTGGAACGCGGGGGCGTATCAGCCCCAGCATTTT. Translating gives CAWNAGAYQPQHF. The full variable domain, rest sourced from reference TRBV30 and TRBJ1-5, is SQTIHQWPATLVQPVGSPLSLECTVEGTSNPNLYWYRQAAGRGLQLLFYSVGIGQISSEVPQNLSASRPQDRQFILSSKKLLLSDSGFYLCAWNAGAYQPQHFGDGTRLSIL.

The CDR3 DNA is TGTGCCAGAAGCTCTCGACTGGGGGGGCGTGAAAAACTGTTTTTT. Amino acid sequence: CARSSRLGGREKLFF. J is TRBJ1-4 and V is TRBV7-5. TRBV7-5 is a documented pseudogene. The CDR3 is made up of 15 amino acids.

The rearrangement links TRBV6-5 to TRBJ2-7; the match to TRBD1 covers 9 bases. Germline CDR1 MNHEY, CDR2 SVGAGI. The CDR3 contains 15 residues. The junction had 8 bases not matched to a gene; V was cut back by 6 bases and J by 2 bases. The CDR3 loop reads CASRSPGQGTYEQYF. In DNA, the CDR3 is TGTGCCAGCAGGAGCCCTGGACAGGGGACCTACGAGCAGTACTTC.

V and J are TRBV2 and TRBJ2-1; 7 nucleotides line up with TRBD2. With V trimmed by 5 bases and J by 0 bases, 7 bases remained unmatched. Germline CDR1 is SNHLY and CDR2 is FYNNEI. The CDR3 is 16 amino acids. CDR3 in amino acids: CASSSVLADSYNEQFF. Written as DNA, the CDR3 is TGTGCCAGCAGTTCGGTTCTAGCGGACTCCTACAATGAGCAGTTCTTC.

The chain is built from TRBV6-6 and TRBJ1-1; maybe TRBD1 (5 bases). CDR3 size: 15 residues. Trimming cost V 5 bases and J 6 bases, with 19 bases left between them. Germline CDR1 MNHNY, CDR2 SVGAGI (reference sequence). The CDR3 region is CASSATAGRTAEAFF. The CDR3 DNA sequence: TGTGCCAGCAGTGCGACGGCAGGGAGGACTGCTGAAGCTTTCTTT.

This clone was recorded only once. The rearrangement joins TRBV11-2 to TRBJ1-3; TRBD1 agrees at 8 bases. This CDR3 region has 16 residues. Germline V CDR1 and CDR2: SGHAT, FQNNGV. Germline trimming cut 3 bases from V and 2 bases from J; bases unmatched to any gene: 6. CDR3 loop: CASSFRQQGAGNTIYF. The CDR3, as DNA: TGTGCCAGCAGCTTCCGTCAACAGGGGGCTGGAAACACCATATATTTT.